Given below is one T cell receptor (beta chain) in context. Its antigen remains undetermined. Qualities for individual bases were not recorded, and no much larger clone is one base off. Library generation was performed with 5' RACE. The sample was run on an Illumina MiSeq. TCRdb took the public reads, trimmed them with fastp at Q25, ran MiXCR for clone calling and kept in-frame beta chains. When rows share a CDR3 protein, they turn into one entry using the most common DNA and genes. This sample holds around 100,000 distinct CDR3 sequences; under 20% were observed only once. 6.2% of the sample comes from the top ten. The source of the sample is a study of T cells of healthy individuals listed by TCRdb under 2018. This clonotype originated in a human donor in good health.

The sequenced DNA: TGCGCCAGCAGCCAAGGGCGTGGGGTCTCACCCCTCCACTTT. The translation is CASSQGRGVSPLHF. The rearranged chain carries TRBV4-3 and TRBJ1-6; no D segment can be confidently identified. At the junction V is shortened by 1 base and J by 10 bases, with 11 bases in between. The germline V gene gives CDR1 as LGHNA and CDR2 as YSLEER. The CDR3, cysteine through phenylalanine, is 14 amino acids long. Here the CDR3 DNA is all that survives: 42 bases in frame from base 1.